This section outlines one T cell receptor (beta chain) sequence together with its context. Germline V lookup: CDR1 MGHRA, CDR2 YSYEKL. The CDR3 totals 16 residues. The ends were cut back, 1 base at V and 4 bases at J, with 16 bases in the middle. This record belongs to a study of blood T cell repertoires in COVID-19. Study details: Spain, Italy and the United States supplied samples that represented acute and convalescent COVID-19.

TCRdb's table, derived via immunoSEQ multiplex PCR, lists solely in-frame clones and lacks some. The data show more than 70,000 clones, approximately 90% seen once. This chain connects TRBV4-1 to TRBJ1-2, with a tentative D call TRBD1 (6 bases). The origin of this receptor is a human donor in a cohort sampled during active COVID-19. What was sequenced was peripheral blood. The CDR3 loop is CASSQAAGGGRYGYTF. DNA of the CDR3: TGCGCCAGCAGCCAAGCGGCGGGGGGGGGCCGCTATGGCTACACCTTC.